This T cell receptor (beta chain) was observed in a study of T cells in women clearing cervical HPV infection. About this clone itself: The CDR3 end is not reached by the read, which stops 3 residues before it; the germline J gene fills it in.

The CDR3 extends over 14 amino acids. Germline V CDR1 and CDR2: SGHDT, YYEEEE. Some clones are missing from TCRdb's copy, which holds only in-frame ones; the method was immunoSEQ multiplex PCR. This table lists about 44,000 clones. The sequence came from a woman between 18 and 69 years old with a cervical HPV16 infection that either progressed to CIN3+ or cleared (not recorded which). The chain joins TRBV5-6 to TRBJ2-3; possibly TRBD1 for D (5 bases). Material: blood buffy coat. The covered CDR3 bases are TGTGCCAGCAGACCACGACAGAGACAAGAGACG. Its translation is CASRPRQRQET. The whole CDR3 protein is CASRPRQRQETQYF.